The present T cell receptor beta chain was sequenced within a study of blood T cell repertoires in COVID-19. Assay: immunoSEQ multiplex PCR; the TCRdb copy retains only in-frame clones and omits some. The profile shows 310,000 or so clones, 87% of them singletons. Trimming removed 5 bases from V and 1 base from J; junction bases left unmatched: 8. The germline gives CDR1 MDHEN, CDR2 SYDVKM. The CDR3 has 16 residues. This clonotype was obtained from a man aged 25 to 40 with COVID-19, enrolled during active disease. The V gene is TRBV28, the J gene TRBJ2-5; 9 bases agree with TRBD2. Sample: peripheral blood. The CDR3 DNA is TGTGCCAGCAGTCTTGGACTAGCGTCAATCCAAGAGACCCAGTACTTC. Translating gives CASSLGLASIQETQYF.